Below, 20 T cell receptor beta chains from the same sample are listed, as sequenced in a study of blood T cell repertoires in COVID-19. The table came from immunoSEQ multiplex PCR; TCRdb's copy has only in-frame clones and leaves some out. The sample gives hundreds of thousands of clones, 84% of which show up once; around 9.1% is in the top ten. The material sequenced was peripheral blood. The receptors stem from a human donor in a cohort sampled during active COVID-19.

The chain recombines TRBV7-9 with TRBJ2-2; 10 bases are shared with TRBD1. CDR3 length equals 19 residues. V lost 5 bases, J lost 4 bases, and 16 bases stayed unmatched. Germline V lookup: CDR1 SEHNR, CDR2 FQNEAQ (reference sequence). The CDR3 here is CASSVRDRGPMGSTGELFF. CDR3 nucleotides: TGTGCCAGCAGCGTACGGGACAGGGGCCCTATGGGTAGCACCGGGGAGCTGTTTTTT.

This chain connects TRBV7-9 to TRBJ2-2, with TRBD2 matching over 11 bases. Germline V CDR1 and CDR2: SEHNR, FQNEAQ (reference sequence). The CDR3 contains 17 residues. Trimming cost V 6 bases and J 3 bases; bases outside gene matches: 9. This CDR3 reads CASRLAGAGGYTGELFF. The CDR3 region has the DNA TGTGCCAGCAGACTAGCGGGGGCCGGCGGATACACCGGGGAGCTGTTTTTT.

The chain is built from TRBV9 and TRBJ2-1, with D tentatively TRBD1 (6 bases). Germline V gene lookup returns CDR1 SGDLS and CDR2 YYNGEE. V lost 3 bases and J 4 bases, leaving 20 bases between the germline ends. This CDR3 has 17 residues. The CDR3 region is CASSAPNQGRRYNEQFF. The CDR3 nucleotides read TGTGCCAGCAGCGCCCCCAATCAGGGGCGACGTTACAATGAGCAGTTCTTC.

The chain carries TRBV5-1 and TRBJ1-1, with 7 positions matching TRBD1. The CDR3 totals 14 residues. The germline CDR1 and CDR2 sequences are SGHRS and YFSETQ. Trimming took 0 bases from V and 9 from J; bases not matched to a gene: 8. Here the CDR3 DNA reads TGCGCCAGCAGCTTGGTACCCCAGACAGGGAAAGCTTTCTTT. This gives the protein CASSLVPQTGKAFF.

This chain connects TRBV27 to TRBJ2-7; TRBD2 agrees at 14 bases. Trimming cost V 6 bases and J 2 bases; bases outside gene matches: 6. The length of the CDR3 is 16 residues. CDR1 MNHEY and CDR2 SMNVEV come from the germline V gene (reference sequence). The CDR3 coding sequence is TGTGCCAGCAGCTCGCGGACTAGCGGGAGGACCTACGAGCAGTACTTC. Protein: CASSSRTSGRTYEQYF.

This chain links TRBV28 with TRBJ1-1; D not certain. V lost 10 bases and J lost 4, with 19 bases in between. CDR1 is MDHEN and CDR2 is SYDVKM in the germline V gene. The CDR3 loop spans 14 amino acids. CDR3 nucleotide sequence: TGTGCCACCGGAGGAGGAAGCATGGCCACTGAAGCTTTCTTT. This translates into CATGGGSMATEAFF.

This chain links TRBV3-1 (or the pseudogene TRBV3-2) with TRBJ2-7, with D maybe TRBD2 (7 bases). CDR1 is LGHDT, CDR2 YNNKEL, per germline (reference sequence). Trimming left V 4 bases short and J 0 bases short, with 16 bases between. The CDR3 totals 16 residues. CDR3 sequence (DNA): TGTGCCAGCAGCCTAAAGGGGGGGGCACGCTCCTACGAGCAGTACTTC. Amino acid sequence: CASSLKGGARSYEQYF.

This clone has a count of ten or more. V is TRBV7-2 and J is TRBJ2-1; 10 positions agree with TRBD2. The CDR3 contains 17 residues. V trimming: 1 base; J trimming: 7 bases; junction bases outside the gene matches: 10. Germline V gives CDR1 SGHTA, CDR2 FQGNSA. CDR3 amino acids: CASSLDWGLAGANEQFF. The CDR3 DNA sequence: TGTGCCAGCAGCTTAGACTGGGGGCTAGCGGGAGCAAATGAGCAGTTCTTC.

The chain combines TRBV18 with TRBJ2-1, with TRBD1 as a possible D gene (5 bases). This CDR3 is 16 amino acids long. The V gene lost 1 base and the J gene lost 1 base, with 11 bases spanning the gap. Germline V gives CDR1 KGHSH, CDR2 LQKENI. The CDR3 nucleotides read TGTGCCAGCTCACCACGGGGCGACAGTTCCTACAATGAGCAGTTCTTC. Protein sequence: CASSPRGDSSYNEQFF.

This sequence joins TRBV9 and TRBJ2-1, with 7 nucleotides matching TRBD2. The CDR3 runs 20 residues. Germline CDR1 is SGDLS and CDR2 is YYNGEE. The V gene end was trimmed by 3 bases and the J gene end by 0 bases; junction bases not matched to a gene: 18. The CDR3 coding sequence is TGTGCCAGCAGCGCGGGACCCCGGGACTACCGCATCAGCTCCTACAATGAGCAGTTCTTC. Translated, it gives CASSAGPRDYRISSYNEQFF.

V gene TRBV7-3 combines with J gene TRBJ2-1, with D hard to call. Germline loops: CDR1 SGHTA, CDR2 FQGTGA. V lost 5 bases, J lost 8 bases, and 19 bases lay in between. The CDR3 totals 15 residues. The CDR3 is CASSPTDSPVYEQFF. In DNA form, the CDR3 reads TGTGCCAGCAGCCCCACCGACTCGCCGGTTTATGAGCAGTTCTTC.

The chain couples TRBV18 to TRBJ2-7; possible D gene TRBD2, 5 bases. The CDR3 length is 14 residues. The V gene's germline CDR1 is KGHSH and CDR2 LQKENI. Trimming cost V 1 base and J 3 bases, with 10 bases left between them. The CDR3, as DNA: TGTGCCAGCTCACCACAAGCAGGACTCTACGAGCAGTACTTC. Translated: CASSPQAGLYEQYF.

The chain carries TRBV11-2 and TRBJ2-3, with 12 bases fitting TRBD2. Trimming removed 5 bases from V and 9 bases from J; junction bases left unmatched: 9. Germline assignment: CDR1 SGHAT and CDR2 FQNNGV. The CDR3 sequence is 15 residues long. Written as DNA, the CDR3 is TGTGCCAGCAGCCGGGGGGGACTAGCGGGCCTAACGCAGTATTTT. It codes for CASSRGGLAGLTQYF.

CDR3 loop: CASSLAQGWETQYF. CDR3 coding DNA: TGTGCCAGCAGCTTGGCCCAGGGATGGGAGACCCAGTACTTC. V usage is TRBV5-6 and J usage is TRBJ2-5; a weak D match, TRBD1 (5 bases). The CDR3 has 14 amino acids. The V end was cut by 0 bases, the J end by 5 bases, with 11 bases between. Germline CDR1 SGHDT, CDR2 YYEEEE.

J is TRBJ1-2 and V is TRBV28, with D maybe TRBD1 (5 bases). Trimming shortened V by 3 bases and J by 6 bases, and 14 bases separated the two germline ends. CDR3 length: 14 amino acids. From germline, CDR1 is MDHEN and CDR2 SYDVKM. The DNA for the CDR3 is TGTGCCAGCAGTTTCAGTGCAGGGCCCCATGGCTACACCTTC. Its protein product is CASSFSAGPHGYTF.

The chain combines TRBV7-9 with TRBJ1-4; 10 nucleotides line up with TRBD1. The CDR3 covers 14 residues. J gave up 7 bases and V 3 bases, and 2 bases lay outside the gene matches. The germline CDR1 and CDR2 sequences are SEHNR and FQNEAQ (reference sequence). The CDR3 here is CASSLGDRGEKLFF. The CDR3 DNA is TGTGCCAGCAGCTTGGGGGACAGGGGTGAAAAACTGTTTTTT.

The chain employs TRBV11-2 and TRBJ2-7; 7 bases map to TRBD2. V was clipped by 0 bases and J by 2 bases; unmatched bases: 4. The CDR3 covers 15 residues. Germline lookup yields CDR1 SGHAT and CDR2 FQNNGV. The CDR3 DNA reads as TGTGCCAGCAGCTTAGAAATCGGGGGGACCTACGAGCAGTACTTC. It encodes CASSLEIGGTYEQYF.

In DNA form, the CDR3 reads TGTGCCAGCAGTCGTTCAGGGGATCGACAAAGCTATGGCTACACCTTC. This sequence encodes CASSRSGDRQSYGYTF. The genes are TRBV7-9 and TRBJ1-2, with D possibly TRBD1 on 6 matching bases. Trimming stripped 6 bases from V and 4 bases from J, with 21 bases between. Germline V gene data show CDR1 as SEHNR and CDR2 as FQNEAQ (reference sequence). The CDR3 sequence is 16 residues long.

J is TRBJ1-2 and V is TRBV13; TRBD1 matches at 7 bases. Germline V gives CDR1 PRHDT, CDR2 FYEKMQ (reference sequence). This CDR3 region has 17 residues. V trimming: 3 bases; J trimming: 0 bases; junction bases outside the gene matches: 10. CDR3 nucleotides: TGTGCCAGCAGCTTCGAATCACGACAGGGAGCTAACTATGGCTACACCTTC. This encodes CASSFESRQGANYGYTF.

This chain uses TRBV27 with TRBJ2-6, with D possibly matching TRBD2 (5 bases). With 0 bases removed from V and 2 bases from J, the gap between germline ends came to 5 bases. CDR3 length: 15 residues. The germline V gene has CDR1 MNHEY and CDR2 SMNVEV (reference sequence). CDR3 sequence: CASSLSSAGANVLTF. DNA for the CDR3: TGTGCCAGCAGTTTATCTAGCGCTGGGGCCAACGTCCTGACTTTC.